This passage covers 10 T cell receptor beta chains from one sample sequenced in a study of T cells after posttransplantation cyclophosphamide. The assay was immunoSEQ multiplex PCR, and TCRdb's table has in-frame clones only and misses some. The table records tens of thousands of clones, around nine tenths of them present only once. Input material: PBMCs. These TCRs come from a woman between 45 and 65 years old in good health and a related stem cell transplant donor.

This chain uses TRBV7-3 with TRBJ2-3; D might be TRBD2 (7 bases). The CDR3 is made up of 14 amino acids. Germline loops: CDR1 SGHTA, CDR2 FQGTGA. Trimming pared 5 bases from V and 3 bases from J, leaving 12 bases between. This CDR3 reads CASSQGRGTDTQYF. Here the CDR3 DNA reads TGTGCCAGCAGCCAGGGGAGGGGGACAGATACGCAGTATTTT.

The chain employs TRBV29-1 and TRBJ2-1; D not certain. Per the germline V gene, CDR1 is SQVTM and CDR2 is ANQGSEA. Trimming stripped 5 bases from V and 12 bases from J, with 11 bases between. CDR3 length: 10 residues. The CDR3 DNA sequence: TGCAGCGTTTCTCACTCCCTGCAGTTCTTC. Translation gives CSVSHSLQFF.

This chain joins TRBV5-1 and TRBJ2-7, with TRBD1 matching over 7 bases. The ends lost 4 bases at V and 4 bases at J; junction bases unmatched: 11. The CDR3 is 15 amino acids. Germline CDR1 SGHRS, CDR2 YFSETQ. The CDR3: CASSPSRGGGYEQYF. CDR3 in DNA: TGCGCCAGCAGCCCCAGTAGAGGGGGCGGATACGAGCAGTACTTC. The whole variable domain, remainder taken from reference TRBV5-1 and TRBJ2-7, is KAGVTQTPRYLIKTRGQQVTLSCSPISGHRSVSWYQQTPGQGLQFLFEYFSETQRNKGNFPGRFSGRQFSNSRSEMNVSTLELGDSALYLCASSPSRGGGYEQYFGPGTRLTVT.

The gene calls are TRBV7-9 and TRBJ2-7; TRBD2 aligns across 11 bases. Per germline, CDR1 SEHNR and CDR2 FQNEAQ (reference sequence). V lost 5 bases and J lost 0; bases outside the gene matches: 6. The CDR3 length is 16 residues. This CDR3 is CASSPILAGGSYEQYF. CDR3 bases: TGTGCCAGCAGCCCAATTCTAGCGGGGGGCTCCTACGAGCAGTACTTC.

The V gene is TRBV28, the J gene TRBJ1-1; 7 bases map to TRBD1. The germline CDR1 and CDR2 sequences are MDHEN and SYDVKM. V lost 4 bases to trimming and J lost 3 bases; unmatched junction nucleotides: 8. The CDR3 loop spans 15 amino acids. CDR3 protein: CASSSKGAPDTEAFF. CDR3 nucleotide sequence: TGTGCCAGCAGTTCTAAGGGGGCGCCGGACACTGAAGCTTTCTTT.

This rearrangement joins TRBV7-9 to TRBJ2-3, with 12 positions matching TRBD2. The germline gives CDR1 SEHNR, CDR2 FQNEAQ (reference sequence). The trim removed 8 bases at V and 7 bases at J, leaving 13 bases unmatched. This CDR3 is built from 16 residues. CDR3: CASQTATSGGINTQYF. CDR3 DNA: TGTGCCAGCCAAACTGCGACTAGCGGGGGAATTAATACGCAGTATTTT.

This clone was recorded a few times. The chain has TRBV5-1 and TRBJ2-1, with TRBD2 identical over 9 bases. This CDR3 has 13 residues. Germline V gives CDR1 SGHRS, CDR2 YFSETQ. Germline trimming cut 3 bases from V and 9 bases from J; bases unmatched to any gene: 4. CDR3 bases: TGCGCCAGCAGCTCTTCTAGCGGGGCTGAGCAGTTCTTC. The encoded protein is CASSSSSGAEQFF. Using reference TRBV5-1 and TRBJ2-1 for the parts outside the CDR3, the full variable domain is KAGVTQTPRYLIKTRGQQVTLSCSPISGHRSVSWYQQTPGQGLQFLFEYFSETQRNKGNFPGRFSGRQFSNSRSEMNVSTLELGDSALYLCASSSSSGAEQFFGPGTRLTVL.

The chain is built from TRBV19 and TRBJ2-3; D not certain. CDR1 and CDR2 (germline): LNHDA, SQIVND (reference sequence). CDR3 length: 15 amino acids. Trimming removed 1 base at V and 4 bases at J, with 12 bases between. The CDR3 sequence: CASSIARDTSDTQYF. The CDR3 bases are TGTGCCAGTAGTATAGCCAGAGACACCTCAGATACGCAGTATTTT.

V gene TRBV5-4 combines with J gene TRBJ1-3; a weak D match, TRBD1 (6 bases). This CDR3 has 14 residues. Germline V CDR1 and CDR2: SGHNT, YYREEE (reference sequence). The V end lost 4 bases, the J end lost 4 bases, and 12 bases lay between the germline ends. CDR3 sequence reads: CASSLDRVGNTIYF. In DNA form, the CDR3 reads TGTGCCAGCAGCCTGGACAGAGTGGGAAACACCATATATTTT. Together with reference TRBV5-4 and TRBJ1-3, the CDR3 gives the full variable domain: ETGVTQSPTHLIKTRGQQVTLRCSSQSGHNTVSWYQQALGQGPQFIFQYYREEENGRGNFPPRFSGLQFPNYSSELNVNALELDDSALYLCASSLDRVGNTIYFGEGSWLTVV.

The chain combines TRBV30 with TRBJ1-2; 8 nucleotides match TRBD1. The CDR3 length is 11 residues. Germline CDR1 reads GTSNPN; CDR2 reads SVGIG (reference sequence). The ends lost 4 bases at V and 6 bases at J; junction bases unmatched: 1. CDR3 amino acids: CAWTGGDGYTF. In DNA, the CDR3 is TGTGCCTGGACAGGGGGCGATGGCTACACCTTC.